A few counts support the clone carrying this TCR beta chain. The antigen is undetermined. CDR1 and CDR2 (germline): MNHEY, SMNVEV (reference sequence). Trimming cost V 5 bases and J 3 bases; bases outside gene matches: 10. The CDR3 covers 17 residues. The data stem from a study of regulatory T cells in long-lasting Graves disease. General study results and limits: Repertoires from persistent disease leaned toward TRBV28, TRBJ1-2 and TRBJ2-5.

Time point meaning: persistent/refractory GD, antithyroid drugs over 5 years with positive TRAb. PBMC RNA was the source of the TCR library. Graves' disease was diagnosed by American Thyroid Association guidelines. Arm-PCR with iRepertoire HTBI primers amplified the CDR3 regions for these TCR beta libraries. TCRdb re-analysed the multiplex PCR reads in MiXCR, keeping a single row per CDR3 protein. The sample includes 650,000 to 700,000 distinct CDR3 sequences, about 30% of them seen just once. The starting material was peripheral blood mononuclear cells (PBMCs), obtained when the disease was refractory, from a patient treated with antithyroid drugs. The TCR was taken from a female donor with Graves disease. The chain has TRBV27 and TRBJ2-7; 13 bases match TRBD2. The CDR3 loop is CASSKSGTSGTLYEQYF. The CDR3 nucleotides read TGTGCCAGCAGTAAATCCGGGACTAGCGGGACACTCTACGAGCAGTACTTC.